The clone carrying this T cell receptor (beta chain) came up once. What it recognizes is unknown. The germline V gene encodes CDR1 SGDLS and CDR2 YYNGEE. The CDR3 extends over 14 amino acids. The V and J ends lost 0 bases and 4 bases respectively, with 10 bases between them. The sample comes from a study of beta chain features in type 1 diabetes. Whole-study results and caveats: Patients with Type 1 diabetes showed moderately but significantly shorter TCRB CDR3s in all four CD4+ subsets.

The sequenced template was cDNA made from the entire isolated RNA. The protocol was immunoSEQ multiplex PCR, while the TCRdb copy is restricted to in-frame clones and leaves out a portion. The table lists a few hundred thousand clones, roughly 9.8% of them singletons. Blood was drawn once from each donor into heparinised tubes. The draws averaged about 120 mL. By way of CD45RO/CCR7/CD25/CD127/CD95/CD27, the CD4+ regulatory, stem cell-like memory, central memory and naive cells were sorted. The rearrangement joins TRBV9 to TRBJ2-5; D gene ambiguous. The TCR comes from a man aged 25-40 years with type 1 diabetes. The sequenced sample consisted of central memory CD4+ T cells from blood. The CDR3 sequence is CASSVGYGRETQYF. As DNA, the CDR3 is TGTGCCAGCAGCGTAGGGTATGGGCGAGAGACCCAGTACTTC.